What follows is one T cell receptor beta chain and its context. Its antigen remains unknown. Trimming removed 7 bases at V and 3 bases at J, with 23 bases between. This CDR3 has 17 amino acids. CDR1 is MGHDK and CDR2 is SYGVNS in the germline V gene. The data were taken from a study of shared clonotypes between healthy human individuals. Study summary: Three plates each covered CD4 naive and memory; CD8 naive two, CD8 memory one. Study observations and caveats: The naive CD4 repertoires of a few donors were compared, and approximately 5.3% of clonotypes were shared. Sampling covered blood only; tissue repertoires likely differ. Estimated clonotype richness was generally higher in naive than memory subsets.

The method was immunoSEQ multiplex PCR; TCRdb's version includes in-frame clones alone and lacks a portion of them. The repertoire includes some 2.4 million clones, roughly 93% of them detected once, and around 0.4% sits in the top ten. The chain employs TRBV25-1 and TRBJ2-3; maybe TRBD2 (6 bases). The sample taken for sequencing was naive CD4+ T cells from PBMCs. Subset in this sample: CD45RA+ positively selected. The sequence was obtained from a man younger than 35 in good health. Some clones in this sample may be carry-over from other donors' samples. This CDR3 reads CASTLPSTRIKTDTQYF. Written as DNA, the CDR3 is TGTGCCAGCACCCTCCCCTCGACTAGGATAAAGACAGATACGCAGTATTTT.